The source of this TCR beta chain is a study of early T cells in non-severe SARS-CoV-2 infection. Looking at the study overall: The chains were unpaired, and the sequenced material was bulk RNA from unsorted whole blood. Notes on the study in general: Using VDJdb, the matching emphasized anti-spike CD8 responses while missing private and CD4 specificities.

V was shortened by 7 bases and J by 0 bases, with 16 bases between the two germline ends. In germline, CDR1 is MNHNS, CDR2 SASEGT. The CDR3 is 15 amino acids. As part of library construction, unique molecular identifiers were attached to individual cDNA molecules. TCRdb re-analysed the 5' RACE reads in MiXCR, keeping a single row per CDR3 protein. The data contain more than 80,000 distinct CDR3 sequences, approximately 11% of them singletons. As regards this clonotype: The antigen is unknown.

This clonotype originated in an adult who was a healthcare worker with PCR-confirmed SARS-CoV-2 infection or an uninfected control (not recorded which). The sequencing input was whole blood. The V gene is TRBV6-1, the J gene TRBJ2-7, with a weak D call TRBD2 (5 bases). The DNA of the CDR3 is TGTGCCAGCACTCCACTTAGGGAGTACTCCTACGAGCAGTACTTC. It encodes CASTPLREYSYEQYF.